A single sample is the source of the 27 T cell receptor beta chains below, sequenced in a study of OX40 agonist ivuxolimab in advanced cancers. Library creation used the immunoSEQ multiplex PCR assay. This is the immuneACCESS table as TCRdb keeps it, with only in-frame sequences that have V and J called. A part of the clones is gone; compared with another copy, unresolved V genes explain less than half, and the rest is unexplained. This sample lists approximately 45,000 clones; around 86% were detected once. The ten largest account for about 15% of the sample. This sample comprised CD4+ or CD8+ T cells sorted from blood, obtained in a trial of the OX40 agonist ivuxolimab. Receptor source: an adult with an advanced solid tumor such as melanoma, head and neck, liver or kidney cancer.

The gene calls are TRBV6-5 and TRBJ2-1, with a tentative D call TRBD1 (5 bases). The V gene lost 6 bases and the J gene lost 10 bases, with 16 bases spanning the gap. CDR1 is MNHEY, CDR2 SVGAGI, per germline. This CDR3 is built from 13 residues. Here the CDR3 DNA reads TGTGCCAGCAGCCCTTTAGGGGCAAAAGAGCAGTTCTTC. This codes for CASSPLGAKEQFF.

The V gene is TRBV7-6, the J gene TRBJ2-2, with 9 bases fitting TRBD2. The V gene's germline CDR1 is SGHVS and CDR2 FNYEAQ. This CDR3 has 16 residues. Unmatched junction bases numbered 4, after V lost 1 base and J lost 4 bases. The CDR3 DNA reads TGTGCCAGCAGCTTAGGCAGCGGGGGGATCACCGGGGAGCTGTTTTTT. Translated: CASSLGSGGITGELFF.

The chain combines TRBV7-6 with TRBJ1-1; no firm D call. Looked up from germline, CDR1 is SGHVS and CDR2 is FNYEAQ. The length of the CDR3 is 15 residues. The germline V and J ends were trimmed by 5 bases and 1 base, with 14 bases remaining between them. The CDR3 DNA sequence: TGTGCCAGCAGCGTCATCCCGGGCCAGAACACTGAAGCTTTCTTT. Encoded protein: CASSVIPGQNTEAFF.

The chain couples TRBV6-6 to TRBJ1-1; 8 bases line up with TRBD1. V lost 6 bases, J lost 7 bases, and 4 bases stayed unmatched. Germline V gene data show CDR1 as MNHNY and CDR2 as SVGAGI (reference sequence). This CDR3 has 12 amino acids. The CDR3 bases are TGTGCCAGCAGACCAGGGGGCGGTGAAGCTTTCTTT. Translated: CASRPGGGEAFF.

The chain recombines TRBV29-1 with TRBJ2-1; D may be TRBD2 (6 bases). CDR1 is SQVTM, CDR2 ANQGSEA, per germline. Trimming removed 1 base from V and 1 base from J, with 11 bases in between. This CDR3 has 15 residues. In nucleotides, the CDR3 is TGCAGCGTTGAAGGCCTAGCGAAGTCCTACAATGAGCAGTTCTTC. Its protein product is CSVEGLAKSYNEQFF.

The CDR3 protein is CASSIQVNYGYTF. Written as DNA, the CDR3 is TGTGCCAGCAGTATACAGGTCAACTATGGCTACACCTTC. The J gene is TRBJ1-2, the V gene TRBV27, with D tentatively TRBD1 (5 bases). The germline V gene has CDR1 MNHEY and CDR2 SMNVEV (reference sequence). The CDR3 sequence is 13 residues long. Trimming cost V 5 bases and J 2 bases, with 9 bases left between them.

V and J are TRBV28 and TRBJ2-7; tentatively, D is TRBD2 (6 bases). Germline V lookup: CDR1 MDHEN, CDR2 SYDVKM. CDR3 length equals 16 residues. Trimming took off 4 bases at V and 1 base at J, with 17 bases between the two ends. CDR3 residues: CASSSDGGLGSYEQYF. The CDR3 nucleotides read TGTGCCAGCAGTTCAGACGGGGGATTAGGGTCCTACGAGCAGTACTTC.

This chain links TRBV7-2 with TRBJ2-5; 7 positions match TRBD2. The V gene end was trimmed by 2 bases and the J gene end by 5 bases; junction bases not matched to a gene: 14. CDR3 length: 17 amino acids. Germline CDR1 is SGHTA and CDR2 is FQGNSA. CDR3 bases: TGTGCCAGCAGCTTAAGTCGGGCGGGAGTTATAGGCGAGACCCAGTACTTC. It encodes CASSLSRAGVIGETQYF.

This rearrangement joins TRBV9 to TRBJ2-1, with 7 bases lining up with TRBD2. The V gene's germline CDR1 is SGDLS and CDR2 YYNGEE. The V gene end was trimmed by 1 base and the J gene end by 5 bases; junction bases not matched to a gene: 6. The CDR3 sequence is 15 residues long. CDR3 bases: TGTGCCAGCAGCGTAAGCGGGGTGGGTAACAATGAGCAGTTCTTC. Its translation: CASSVSGVGNNEQFF.

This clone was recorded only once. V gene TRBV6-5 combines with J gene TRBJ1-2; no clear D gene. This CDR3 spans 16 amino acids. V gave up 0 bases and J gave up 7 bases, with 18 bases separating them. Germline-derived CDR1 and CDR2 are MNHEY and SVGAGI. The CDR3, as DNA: TGTGCCAGCAGTTACTCTACACAAAAAGTGTTCTCTGGCTACACCTTC. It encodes CASSYSTQKVFSGYTF.

DNA of the CDR3: TGTGCCAGCAGCACCCCGGGACTAGGCCATAACATTCAGTACTTC. It specifies CASSTPGLGHNIQYF. The chain recombines TRBV7-9 with TRBJ2-4, with 8 bases matching TRBD2. The CDR3 extends over 15 amino acids. From germline, CDR1 is SEHNR and CDR2 FQNEAQ (reference sequence). The ends lost 5 bases at V and 7 bases at J; junction bases unmatched: 10. Variable domain in full (rest from reference TRBV7-9 and TRBJ2-4): DTGVSQNPRHKITKRGQNVTFRCDPISEHNRLYWYRQTLGQGPEFLTYFQNEAQLEKSRLLSDRFSAERPKGSFSTLEIQRTEQGDSAMYLCASSTPGLGHNIQYFGAGTRLSVL.

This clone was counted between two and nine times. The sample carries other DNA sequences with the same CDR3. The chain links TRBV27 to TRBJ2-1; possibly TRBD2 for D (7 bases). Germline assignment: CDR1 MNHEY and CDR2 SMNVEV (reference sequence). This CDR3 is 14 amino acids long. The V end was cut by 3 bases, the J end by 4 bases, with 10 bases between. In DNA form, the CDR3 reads TGTGCCAGCAGTTTCGCGGGGGCTTACAATGAGCAGTTCTTC. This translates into CASSFAGAYNEQFF.

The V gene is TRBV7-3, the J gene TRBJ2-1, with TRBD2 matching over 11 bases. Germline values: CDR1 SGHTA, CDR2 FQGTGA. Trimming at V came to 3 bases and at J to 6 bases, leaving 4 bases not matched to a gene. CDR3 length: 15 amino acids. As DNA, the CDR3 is TGTGCCAGCAGCTTCATAGCGGGAGGGCCCAATGAGCAGTTCTTC. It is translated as CASSFIAGGPNEQFF.

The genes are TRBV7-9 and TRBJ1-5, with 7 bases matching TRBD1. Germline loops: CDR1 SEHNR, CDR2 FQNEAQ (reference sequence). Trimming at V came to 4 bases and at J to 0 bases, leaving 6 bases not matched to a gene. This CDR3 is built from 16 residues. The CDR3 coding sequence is TGTGCCAGCAGCTCGACAGGGTCGTATAGCAATCAGCCCCAGCATTTT. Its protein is CASSSTGSYSNQPQHF.

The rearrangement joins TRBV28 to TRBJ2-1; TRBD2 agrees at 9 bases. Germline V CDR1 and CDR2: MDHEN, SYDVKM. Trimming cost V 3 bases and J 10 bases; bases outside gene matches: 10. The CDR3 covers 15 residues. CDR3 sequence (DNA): TGTGCCAGCAGTTTTCTAGCGGGGCCCAACCAGGAGCAGTTCTTC. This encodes CASSFLAGPNQEQFF.

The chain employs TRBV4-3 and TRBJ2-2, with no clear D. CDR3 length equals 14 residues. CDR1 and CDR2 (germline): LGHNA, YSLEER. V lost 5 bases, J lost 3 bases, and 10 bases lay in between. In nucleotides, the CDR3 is TGCGCCAGCAGCTCCTCGTTAGACACCGGGGAGCTGTTTTTT. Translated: CASSSSLDTGELFF.

The CDR3 loop is CASSPFGDEQYF. The CDR3 nucleotides read TGTGCCAGCAGCCCGTTCGGGGACGAGCAGTACTTC. The V gene is TRBV7-9, the J gene TRBJ2-5; the D gene is possibly TRBD2 (5 bases). The DNA end lines up better with TRBJ2-7; the J call may be wrong. CDR3 size: 12 residues. CDR1 is SEHNR, CDR2 FQNEAQ, per germline (reference sequence).

The CDR3 here is CASSLSWYNEQFF. CDR3 nucleotides: TGTGCCAGCAGTTTATCGTGGTACAATGAGCAGTTCTTC. The rearrangement links TRBV27 to TRBJ2-1; the D is unclear. CDR3 length equals 13 residues. CDR1 MNHEY and CDR2 SMNVEV come from the germline V gene (reference sequence). V dropped 0 bases and J dropped 4 bases, with 4 bases sitting between them.

Written as DNA, the CDR3 is TGTGCCATCAGTGTCCCGACCGGGGAGCTGTTTTTT. The encoded protein is CAISVPTGELFF. The V gene is TRBV10-3, the J gene TRBJ2-2, with D hard to call. The germline V gene has CDR1 ENHRY and CDR2 SYGVKD. V was pared by 4 bases and J by 5 bases, with 5 bases between. This CDR3 spans 12 amino acids.

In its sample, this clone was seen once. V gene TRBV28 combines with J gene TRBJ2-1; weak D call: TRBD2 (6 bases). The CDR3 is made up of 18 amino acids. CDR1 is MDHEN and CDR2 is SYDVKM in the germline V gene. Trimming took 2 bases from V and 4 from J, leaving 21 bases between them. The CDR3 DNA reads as TGTGCCAGCAGTTTAGATCTTGGAGGGGAGAGTCCATACAATGAGCAGTTCTTC. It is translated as CASSLDLGGESPYNEQFF. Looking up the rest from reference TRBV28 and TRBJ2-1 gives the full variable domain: DVKVTQSSRYLVKRTGEKVFLECVQDMDHENMFWYRQDPGLGLRLIYFSYDVKMKEKGDIPEGYSVSREKKERFSLILESASTNQTSMYLCASSLDLGGESPYNEQFFGPGTRLTVL.

CDR3 in DNA: TGCAGCGTTGGCGTTAGCGGGAACAATGAGCAGTTCTTC. It translates to CSVGVSGNNEQFF. The gene calls are TRBV29-1 and TRBJ2-1; 8 nucleotides match TRBD2. Looked up from germline, CDR1 is SQVTM and CDR2 is ANQGSEA. This CDR3 spans 13 amino acids. Losses at the gene ends were 4 bases for V and 5 bases for J; bases not matched to a gene: 4.

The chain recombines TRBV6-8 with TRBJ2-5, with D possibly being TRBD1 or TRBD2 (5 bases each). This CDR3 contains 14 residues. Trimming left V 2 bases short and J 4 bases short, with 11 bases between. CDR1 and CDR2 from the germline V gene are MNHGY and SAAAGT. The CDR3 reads CASSYPGQTETQYF. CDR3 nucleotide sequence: TGTGCCAGCAGTTACCCGGGGCAGACAGAGACCCAGTACTTC.

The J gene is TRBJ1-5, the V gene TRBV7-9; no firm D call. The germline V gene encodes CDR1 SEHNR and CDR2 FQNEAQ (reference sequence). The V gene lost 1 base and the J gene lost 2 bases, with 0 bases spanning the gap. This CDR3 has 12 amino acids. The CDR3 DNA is TGTGCCAGCAGCTTAGGCAATCAGCCCCAGCATTTT. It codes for CASSLGNQPQHF.

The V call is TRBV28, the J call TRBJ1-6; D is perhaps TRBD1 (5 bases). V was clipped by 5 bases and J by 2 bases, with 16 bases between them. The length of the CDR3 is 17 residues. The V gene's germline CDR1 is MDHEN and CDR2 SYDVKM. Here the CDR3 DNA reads TGTGCCAGCAGTATCCCCACACACAGGACCTATAATTCACCCCTCCACTTT. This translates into CASSIPTHRTYNSPLHF.

CDR3 in DNA: TGTGCCAGCAGCTCAGCGGGCATTAGCCACACAGATACGCAGTATTTT. Amino acids: CASSSAGISHTDTQYF. The rearrangement links TRBV13 to TRBJ2-3; tentative D call: TRBD2 (6 bases). Germline V gene data show CDR1 as PRHDT and CDR2 as FYEKMQ (reference sequence). This CDR3 has 16 amino acids. Deletions cut 4 bases from V and 2 bases from J, with 16 bases between.

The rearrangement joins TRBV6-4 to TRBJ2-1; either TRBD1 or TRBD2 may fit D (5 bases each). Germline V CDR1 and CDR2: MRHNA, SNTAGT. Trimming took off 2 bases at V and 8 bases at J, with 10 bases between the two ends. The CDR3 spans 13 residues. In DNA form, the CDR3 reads TGTGCCAGCAGTGACCCAGGGAGCCATGAGCAGTTCTTC. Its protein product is CASSDPGSHEQFF.

CDR3 loop: CASSVVANRDEQYF. DNA for the CDR3: TGTGCCAGCAGCGTAGTTGCTAACAGGGACGAGCAGTACTTC. The rearrangement joins TRBV9 to TRBJ2-7; possibly TRBD1 for D (6 bases). There are 14 residues in the CDR3. Trimming removed 0 bases from V and 5 bases from J, with 12 bases in between. Germline V gene lookup returns CDR1 SGDLS and CDR2 YYNGEE.